This T cell receptor beta chain appears in the sequencing data of a study of T cells in Graves' hyperthyroidism and ophthalmopathy. On the study more broadly: Peripheral blood was secured at the point of initial diagnosis, before any treatment.

This clonotype was picked up a small number of times. RNA transcripts served as the template for amplifying TCR beta CDR3 regions. RT-PCR in the first round (using the HTBI primer set) targeted the TCR CDR3. From the multiplex PCR reads, TCRdb called clonotypes with MiXCR, one entry per CDR3 protein. This sample has hundreds of thousands of distinct CDR3 sequences, with around 39% found just once. With 5 bases removed from V and 3 bases from J, the gap between germline ends came to 8 bases. Germline CDR1 SGHTA, CDR2 FQGNSA. The CDR3 length is 12 residues. The TCR was taken from a man between 18 and 29 years old with Graves' hyperthyroidism. The chain couples TRBV7-2 to TRBJ2-7; D call uncertain. Sequenced material: blood. The CDR3 DNA reads as TGTGCCAGCAGCCAAGACTTCTACGAGCAGTACTTC. It specifies CASSQDFYEQYF.